Detailed here is one TCR beta chain. This specimen belongs to a study of CD8+ T cells in alopecia areata. Extracted from the samples, RNA was reverse transcribed into cDNA to serve as the sequencing template. The data were produced by immunoSEQ multiplex PCR, yet TCRdb's version contains in-frame clones alone and is incomplete. This repertoire shows some 180,000 clones, about half found once; its top ten account for 10%. Treatment given: oral pan-JAK inhibitor, 5-10 mg twice daily. The CDR3 covers 15 residues. The V and J ends lost 3 bases and 7 bases respectively, with 13 bases between them. The V gene's germline CDR1 is KGHSH and CDR2 LQKENI.

Sequencing was performed on CD8+ T cells sorted from blood, taken around week 54, from a patient treated with tofacitinib. This chain connects TRBV18 to TRBJ1-6; D may be TRBD1 (5 bases). The TCR was taken from a human donor with alopecia areata. CDR3 sequence reads: CASSPIGRGNSPLHF. The DNA for the CDR3 is TGTGCCAGCTCACCGATTGGGCGGGGGAATTCACCCCTCCACTTT.